Listed below are T cell receptor beta chains from one sample, sequenced in a study of T cell changes during pregnancy in multiple sclerosis. Assay used: immunoSEQ multiplex PCR; TCRdb lists only in-frame clones, some missing. Of under 40,000 clones listed, approximately 91% are singletons. Sequencing was performed on peripheral blood, taken in the second trimester of pregnancy. These receptors all come from a female donor in good health, enrolled as a control in a pregnancy study. Each CDR3 is given with its conserved first and last residue. A D gene is named only where the DNA matches it firmly. Rows may omit the clone size; those that give it use once, few, many or a size class.

TRBD2	TRBV7-9	TRBJ2-3	.	CASSTGLAETDTQYF	TGTGCCAGCAGCACCGGACTAGCGGAGACAGATACGCAGTATTTT
.	TRBV4-1	TRBJ1-1	.	CASSQGLLQGGSTEAFF	TGCGCCAGCAGCCAAGGGTTGCTGCAGGGAGGGTCCACGGAAGCTTTCTTT
.	TRBV14	TRBJ1-4	.	CASSQGLESNEKLFF	TGTGCCAGCAGCCAGGGGCTAGAGTCTAATGAAAAACTGTTTTTT
TRBD1	TRBV27	TRBJ1-2	few	CASSFSGQGYGYTF	TGTGCCAGCAGTTTCTCCGGACAGGGCTATGGCTACACCTTC
TRBD2	TRBV7-3	TRBJ2-1	.	CASSLKFTSGRGGEQFF	TGTGCCAGCAGCTTAAAATTTACTAGCGGGAGAGGGGGTGAGCAGTTCTTC
TRBD1	TRBV7-9	TRBJ2-4	.	CASSLGGQGVAKNIQYF	TGTGCCAGCAGCTTAGGAGGACAGGGGGTAGCCAAAAACATTCAGTACTTC
.	TRBV18	TRBJ2-5	.	CASSTSPLANQETQYF	TGTGCCAGCTCAACATCTCCCCTAGCGAATCAAGAGACCCAGTACTTC
TRBD2	TRBV6-1	TRBJ2-3	.	CASSMTSGVFDTQYF	TGTGCCAGCAGTATGACTAGCGGGGTATTTGATACGCAGTATTTT
TRBD1	TRBV27	TRBJ1-2	.	CASRDRTGRYTF	TGTGCCAGCAGGGACCGGACAGGCCGCTACACCTTC
TRBD1	TRBV27	TRBJ1-5	.	CASSMTGKGNQPQHF	TGTGCCAGCAGTATGACAGGGAAAGGCAATCAGCCCCAGCATTTT
TRBD2	TRBV5-1	TRBJ2-1	.	CASSPSGGSEQFF	TGCGCCAGCAGCCCTAGCGGGGGCAGTGAGCAGTTCTTC
TRBD1	TRBV4-1	TRBJ1-1	.	CASSQGGATGLNTEAFF	TGCGCCAGCAGCCAAGGAGGGGCGACAGGGTTGAACACTGAAGCTTTCTTT
.	TRBV7-2	TRBJ1-6	.	CASSSRQQGKGNSPLHF	TGTGCCAGCAGCTCGCGGCAACAGGGCAAGGGAAATTCACCCCTCCACTTT
TRBD2	TRBV7-9	TRBJ2-1	.	CASSLELMTSYRNEQFF	TGTGCCAGCAGCTTAGAATTAATGACTAGCTATAGGAATGAGCAGTTCTTC
.	TRBV5-1	TRBJ2-1	.	CASSRAGTENEQFF	TGCGCCAGCAGCCGCGCCGGGACTGAGAATGAGCAGTTCTTC
TRBD1	TRBV7-2	TRBJ2-5	.	CASSSSGTGGGPETQYF	TGTGCCAGCAGCTCTTCCGGGACAGGGGGCGGTCCAGAGACCCAGTACTTC
TRBD1	TRBV6-1	TRBJ2-2	.	CASSESLDRAGELFF	TGTGCCAGCAGTGAAAGTCTGGACAGGGCCGGGGAGCTGTTTTTT
.	TRBV5-4	TRBJ1-1	.	CASSLRQGNTEAFF	TGTGCCAGCAGCTTGAGGCAGGGGAACACTGAAGCTTTCTTT
.	TRBV5-1	TRBJ2-7	.	CASSLAGSIGEQYF	TGCGCCAGCAGCTTGGCCGGGAGCATCGGCGAGCAGTACTTC
TRBD1	TRBV25-1	TRBJ1-2	.	CASSTGGNYGYTF	TGTGCCAGCAGTACAGGGGGCAACTATGGCTACACCTTC
TRBD2	TRBV29-1	TRBJ2-5	.	CSVAGGPETQYF	TGCAGCGTAGCGGGAGGGCCAGAGACCCAGTACTTC
.	TRBV9	TRBJ1-2	.	CASSVGSYGYTF	TGTGCCAGCAGCGTAGGTAGCTATGGCTACACCTTC
TRBD1	TRBV18	TRBJ2-7	once	CASSPTDRGSSYEQYF	TGTGCCAGCTCACCGACAGACAGGGGGTCCTCCTACGAGCAGTACTTC
TRBD1	TRBV4-1	TRBJ1-1	.	CASSFSPGQGALTARETEAFF	TGCGCCAGCAGCTTCAGTCCGGGACAGGGGGCGCTTACAGCCCGGGAGACTGAAGCTTTCTTT
.	TRBV6-5	TRBJ2-1	.	CASRDTRRGREQFF	TGTGCCAGCAGAGATACCAGGCGGGGGCGTGAGCAGTTCTTC
.	TRBV28	TRBJ2-7	.	CASSSGSTLASYEQYF	TGTGCCAGCAGTTCCGGCTCGACTTTGGCCTCCTACGAGCAGTACTTC
TRBD2	TRBV7-3	TRBJ2-1	.	CASSPDRGLAVYNEQFF	TGTGCCAGCAGCCCCGACCGTGGACTAGCGGTATACAATGAGCAGTTCTTC
.	TRBV2	TRBJ1-4	.	CASSTQGEKLFF	TGTGCCAGCAGTACTCAGGGGGAAAAACTGTTTTTT
TRBD2	TRBV5-6	TRBJ2-7	medium-sized	CASSSGLAGGFEQYF	TGTGCCAGCAGTTCCGGACTAGCGGGGGGTTTCGAGCAGTACTTC
.	TRBV5-4	TRBJ1-3	.	CASSPQAGNTIYF	TGTGCCAGCAGCCCCCAGGCGGGAAACACCATATATTTT
TRBD2	TRBV5-1	TRBJ2-5	.	CASSPRTSGETQYF	TGCGCCAGCAGCCCCAGGACTAGCGGGGAGACCCAGTACTTC
.	TRBV7-9	TRBJ1-3	.	CASSTDYSGNTIYF	TGTGCCAGCAGCACCGACTACTCTGGAAACACCATATATTTT